Each of the 15 T cell receptor beta chains below was sequenced from the same sample in a study of T cell responses to AZD1222 COVID-19 vaccine. Here immunoSEQ multiplex PCR was the method, and the copy in TCRdb shows in-frame clones only, minus some. This sample has tens of thousands of clones; 89% occur once, and the top ten carry approximately 2.5%. The source material was peripheral blood, sampled on day 0 of AZD1222 vaccination. Receptors were obtained from an adult in good health.

This clone was seen just once. This chain uses TRBV9 with TRBJ1-3; no reliable D call. This CDR3 is 16 amino acids long. Germline CDR1 SGDLS, CDR2 YYNGEE. With 0 bases removed from V and 0 bases from J, the gap between germline ends came to 10 bases. CDR3 nucleotide sequence: TGTGCCAGCAGCGTAGGAGGACGGGACTCTGGAAACACCATATATTTT. It is translated as CASSVGGRDSGNTIYF.

This clone was counted between two and nine times. This rearrangement joins TRBV4-2 to TRBJ1-1; no firm D call. V dropped 2 bases and J dropped 1 base, with 5 bases sitting between them. The CDR3 is made up of 13 amino acids. The germline gives CDR1 LGHNA, CDR2 YNFKEQ. CDR3 DNA sequence: TGTGCCAGCAGCCAAACGAGGAACACTGAAGCTTTCTTT. Encoded protein: CASSQTRNTEAFF.

The chain combines TRBV7-6 with TRBJ2-2; 12 bases are a match to TRBD2. Germline values: CDR1 SGHVS, CDR2 FNYEAQ. Trimming took 5 bases from V and 2 from J; bases not matched to a gene: 6. This CDR3 region has 17 residues. CDR3 sequence (DNA): TGTGCCAGCAGCCCTAGACTAGCGGGAGAAAACACCGGGGAGCTGTTTTTT. Residues: CASSPRLAGENTGELFF. The complete variable domain, with remaining parts taken from reference TRBV7-6 and TRBJ2-2, reads GAGVSQSPRYKVTKRGQDVALRCDPISGHVSLYWYRQALGQGPEFLTYFNYEAQQDKSGLPNDRFSAERPEGSISTLTIQRTEQRDSAMYRCASSPRLAGENTGELFFGEGSRLTVL.

The CDR3 nucleotides are TGCGCCAGCAGCCCTGGGGGACGGGTTAACTATGGCTACACCTTC. Translating it yields CASSPGGRVNYGYTF. The chain has TRBV5-1 and TRBJ1-2; maybe TRBD1 (5 bases). Trimming shortened V by 4 bases and J by 1 base, and 14 bases separated the two germline ends. Germline-derived CDR1 and CDR2 are SGHRS and YFSETQ. This CDR3 is built from 15 residues.

The chain has TRBV11-3 and TRBJ2-1, with unresolved D. The CDR3 sequence is 14 residues long. Germline V gives CDR1 SGHNT, CDR2 YENEEA. The V and J ends lost 1 base and 0 bases respectively, with 4 bases between them. CDR3 in DNA: TGTGCCAGCAGCTTAGCCCCCTCCTACAATGAGCAGTTCTTC. It is translated as CASSLAPSYNEQFF. Supplemented by reference TRBV11-3 and TRBJ2-1, the full variable domain reads EAGVVQSPRYKIIEKKQPVAFWCNPISGHNTLYWYLQNLGQGPELLIRYENEEAVDDSQLPKDRFSAERLKGVDSTLKIQPAELGDSAVYLCASSLAPSYNEQFFGPGTRLTVL.

The chain employs TRBV18 and TRBJ1-4; D is unclear. V was cut by 3 bases and J by 7 bases, with 15 bases left in between. Germline V gives CDR1 KGHSH, CDR2 LQKENI. There are 15 residues in the CDR3. In DNA, the CDR3 is TGTGCCAGCTCACCCTTCGGGGAAGATGGTGAAAAACTGTTTTTT. Its translation: CASSPFGEDGEKLFF.

The CDR3 is CAWTPLGGGFLRYYTF. The CDR3 nucleotides read TGTGCCTGGACTCCCCTCGGTGGGGGTTTTTTGAGATACTACACCTTC. V and J are TRBV30 and TRBJ1-2; weak D call: TRBD1 (5 bases). CDR1 is GTSNPN, CDR2 SVGIG, per germline (reference sequence). The germline V and J ends were trimmed by 4 bases and 10 bases, with 28 bases remaining between them. This CDR3 region has 16 residues.

The V gene is TRBV11-2, the J gene TRBJ1-4; perhaps TRBD1 as D (5 bases). CDR3 length: 13 amino acids. From germline, CDR1 is SGHAT and CDR2 FQNNGV. V gave up 5 bases and J gave up 8 bases, with 12 bases separating them. The CDR3 region is CASSPGIGEKLFF. The DNA of the CDR3 is TGTGCCAGCAGCCCAGGGATTGGAGAAAAACTGTTTTTT.

V usage is TRBV5-6 and J usage is TRBJ1-6; 7 nucleotides agree with TRBD1. V trimming: 4 bases; J trimming: 9 bases; junction bases outside the gene matches: 10. CDR1 is SGHDT and CDR2 is YYEEEE in the germline V gene. This CDR3 spans 15 amino acids. CDR3 DNA: TGTGCCAGCAGCCCTCCGACAGGGAGTCGTTCACCCCTCCACTTT. This sequence encodes CASSPPTGSRSPLHF. The complete variable domain, with remaining parts taken from reference TRBV5-6 and TRBJ1-6, reads DAGVTQSPTHLIKTRGQQVTLRCSPKSGHDTVSWYQQALGQGPQFIFQYYEEEERQRGNFPDRFSGHQFPNYSSELNVNALLLGDSALYLCASSPPTGSRSPLHFGNGTRLTVT.

This clone was counted between two and nine times. The rearrangement joins TRBV6-1 to TRBJ1-5; possible D gene TRBD1, 6 bases. CDR1 is MNHNS, CDR2 SASEGT, per germline. The CDR3 is 14 residues long. V lost 4 bases and J lost 4, with 11 bases in between. CDR3 coding DNA: TGTGCCAGCAGTGGAGGGGGAGATAATCAGCCCCAGCATTTT. As protein: CASSGGGDNQPQHF.

Here the CDR3 DNA reads TGCAGCGTTGAAGCCGAGGGCAATCAGCCCCAGCATTTT. This sequence encodes CSVEAEGNQPQHF. The V gene is TRBV29-1, the J gene TRBJ1-5; D call uncertain. Between the trimmed V and J ends, which lost 1 base and 2 bases, there was a span of 6 bases. Germline V gene lookup returns CDR1 SQVTM and CDR2 ANQGSEA. This CDR3 spans 13 amino acids.

With regard to this clone: The junction shows a germline mismatch at one end, possibly a read error. The rearrangement joins TRBV11-2 to TRBJ2-4, with 10 bases aligning to TRBD2. Germline-derived CDR1 and CDR2 are SGHAT and FQNNGV. The CDR3 spans 18 residues. CDR3 loop: CASSQPWGSGGARNIQYF. The CDR3, as DNA: TGTGCCAGCAGCCAGCCCTGGGGAAGCGGGGGGGCCAGAAACATTCAGTACTTC. The full variable domain, its missing parts supplied by reference TRBV11-2 and TRBJ2-4, is EAGVAQSPRYKIIEKRQSVAFWCNPISGHATLYWYQQILGQGPKLLIQFQNNGVVDDSQLPKDRFSAERLKGVDSTLKIQPAKLEDSAVYLCASSQPWGSGGARNIQYFGAGTRLSVL.

The chain recombines TRBV20-1 with TRBJ2-7, with D unresolved. The germline gives CDR1 DFQATT, CDR2 SNEGSKA (reference sequence). V shed 8 bases and J shed 5 bases, with 7 bases lying between them. The CDR3 spans 9 residues. CDR3 sequence: CSQVDEQYF. The CDR3, as DNA: TGCAGTCAGGTGGACGAGCAGTACTTC.

The chain links TRBV11-2 to TRBJ1-3, with D perhaps matching TRBD1 (5 bases). Germline values: CDR1 SGHAT, CDR2 FQNNGV. The V end was cut by 7 bases, the J end by 4 bases, with 14 bases between. This CDR3 comprises 14 residues. The CDR3 sequence is CASNSGREGNTIYF. As DNA, the CDR3 is TGTGCCAGCAACTCAGGCAGGGAGGGAAACACCATATATTTT.

The chain carries TRBV6-2 or TRBV6-3 and TRBJ2-5; D remains ambiguous. Germline values: CDR1 MNHEY, CDR2 SVGEGT. The CDR3 spans 13 residues. Trimming removed 4 bases at V and 8 bases at J, with 14 bases between. CDR3 bases: TGTGCCAGCAGTTCCCTGGGCCCAGGAACCCAGTACTTC. Amino acid sequence: CASSSLGPGTQYF.